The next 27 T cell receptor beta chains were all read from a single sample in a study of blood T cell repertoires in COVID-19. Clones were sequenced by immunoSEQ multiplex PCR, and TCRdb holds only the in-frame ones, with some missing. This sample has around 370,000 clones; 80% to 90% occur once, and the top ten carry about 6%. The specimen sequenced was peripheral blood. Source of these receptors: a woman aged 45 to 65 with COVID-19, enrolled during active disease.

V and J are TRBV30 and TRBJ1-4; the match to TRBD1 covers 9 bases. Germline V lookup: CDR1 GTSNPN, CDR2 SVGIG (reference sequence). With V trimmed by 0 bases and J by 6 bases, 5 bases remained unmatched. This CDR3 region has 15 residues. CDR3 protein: CAWSVRGDRDEKLFF. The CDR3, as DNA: TGTGCCTGGAGTGTACGGGGGGACAGGGATGAAAAACTGTTTTTT. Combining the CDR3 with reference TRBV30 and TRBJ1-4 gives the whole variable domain SQTIHQWPATLVQPVGSPLSLECTVEGTSNPNLYWYRQAAGRGLQLLFYSVGIGQISSEVPQNLSASRPQDRQFILSSKKLLLSDSGFYLCAWSVRGDRDEKLFFGSGTQLSVL.

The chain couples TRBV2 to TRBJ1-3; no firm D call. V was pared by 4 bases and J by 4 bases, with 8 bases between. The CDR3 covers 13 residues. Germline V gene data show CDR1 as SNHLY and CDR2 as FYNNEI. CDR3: CASSVQSGNTIYF. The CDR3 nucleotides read TGTGCCAGCAGTGTGCAGTCCGGAAACACCATATATTTT. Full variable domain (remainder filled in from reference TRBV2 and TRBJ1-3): EPEVTQTPSHQVTQMGQEVILRCVPISNHLYFYWYRQILGQKVEFLVSFYNNEISEKSEIFDDQFSVERPDGSNFTLKIRSTKLEDSAMYFCASSVQSGNTIYFGEGSWLTVV.

CDR3 in DNA: TGCGCCAGCGCAGAGGGCTCGAACACCGGGGAGCTGTTTTTT. Translating it yields CASAEGSNTGELFF. The rearrangement links TRBV5-1 to TRBJ2-2; perhaps TRBD2 as D (5 bases). V was pared by 7 bases and J by 0 bases, with 10 bases between. The CDR3 runs 14 residues. From germline, CDR1 is SGHRS and CDR2 YFSETQ. Full variable domain (remainder filled in from reference TRBV5-1 and TRBJ2-2): KAGVTQTPRYLIKTRGQQVTLSCSPISGHRSVSWYQQTPGQGLQFLFEYFSETQRNKGNFPGRFSGRQFSNSRSEMNVSTLELGDSALYLCASAEGSNTGELFFGEGSRLTVL.

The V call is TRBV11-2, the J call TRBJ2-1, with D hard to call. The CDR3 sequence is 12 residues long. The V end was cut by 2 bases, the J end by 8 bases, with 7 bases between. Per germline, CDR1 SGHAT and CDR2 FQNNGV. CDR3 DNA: TGTGCCAGCAGCTTAACGAGCCATGAGCAGTTCTTC. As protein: CASSLTSHEQFF.

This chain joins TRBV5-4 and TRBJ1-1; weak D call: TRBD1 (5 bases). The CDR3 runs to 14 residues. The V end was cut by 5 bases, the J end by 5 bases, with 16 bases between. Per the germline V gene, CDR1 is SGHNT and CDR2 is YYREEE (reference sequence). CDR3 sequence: CASSDGLRVTEAFF. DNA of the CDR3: TGTGCCAGCAGTGATGGGCTCAGGGTAACTGAAGCTTTCTTT.

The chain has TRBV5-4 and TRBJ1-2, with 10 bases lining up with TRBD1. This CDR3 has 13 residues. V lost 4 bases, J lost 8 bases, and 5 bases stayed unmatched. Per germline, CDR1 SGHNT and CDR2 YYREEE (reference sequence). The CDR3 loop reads CASSPGTGDGYTF. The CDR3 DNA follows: TGTGCCAGCAGCCCAGGGACAGGGGACGGCTACACCTTC.

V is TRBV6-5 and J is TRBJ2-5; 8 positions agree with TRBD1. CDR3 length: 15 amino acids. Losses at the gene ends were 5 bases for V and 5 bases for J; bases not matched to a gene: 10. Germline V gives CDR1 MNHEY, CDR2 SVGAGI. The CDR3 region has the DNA TGTGCCAGCAGTAGAGACAGGGGCGAGACGGAGACCCAGTACTTC. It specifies CASSRDRGETETQYF.

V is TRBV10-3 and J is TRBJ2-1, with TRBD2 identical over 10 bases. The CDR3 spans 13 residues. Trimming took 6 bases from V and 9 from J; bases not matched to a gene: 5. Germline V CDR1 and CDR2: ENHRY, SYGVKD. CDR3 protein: CAIRFGTSVEQFF. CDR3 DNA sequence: TGTGCCATCAGATTCGGGACTAGCGTTGAGCAGTTCTTC.

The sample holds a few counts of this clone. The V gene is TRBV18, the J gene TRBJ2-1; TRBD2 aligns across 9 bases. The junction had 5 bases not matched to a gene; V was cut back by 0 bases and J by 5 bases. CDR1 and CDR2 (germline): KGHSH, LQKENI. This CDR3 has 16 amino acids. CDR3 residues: CASSPPTSGDHNEQFF. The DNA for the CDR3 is TGTGCCAGCTCACCACCGACTAGCGGTGATCACAATGAGCAGTTCTTC.

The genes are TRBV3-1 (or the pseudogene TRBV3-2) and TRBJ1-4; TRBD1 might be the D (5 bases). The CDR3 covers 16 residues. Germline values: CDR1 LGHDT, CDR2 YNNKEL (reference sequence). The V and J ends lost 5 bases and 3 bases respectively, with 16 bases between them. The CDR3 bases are TGTGCCAGCAGCGCCCGAGACAGACTCGCTAATGAAAAACTGTTTTTT. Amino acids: CASSARDRLANEKLFF.

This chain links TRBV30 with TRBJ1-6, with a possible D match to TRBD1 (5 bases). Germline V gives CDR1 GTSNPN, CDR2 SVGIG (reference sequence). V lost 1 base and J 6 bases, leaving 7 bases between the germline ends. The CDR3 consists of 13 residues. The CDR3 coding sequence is TGTGCCTGGAGTGGGCAGGGTAATTCACCCCTCCACTTT. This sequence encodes CAWSGQGNSPLHF.

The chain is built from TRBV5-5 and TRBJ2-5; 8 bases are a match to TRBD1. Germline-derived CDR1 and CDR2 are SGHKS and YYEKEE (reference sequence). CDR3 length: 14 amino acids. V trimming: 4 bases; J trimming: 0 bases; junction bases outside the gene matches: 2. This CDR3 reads CASSGQGDQETQYF. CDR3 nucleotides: TGTGCCAGCAGCGGACAGGGTGACCAAGAGACCCAGTACTTC.

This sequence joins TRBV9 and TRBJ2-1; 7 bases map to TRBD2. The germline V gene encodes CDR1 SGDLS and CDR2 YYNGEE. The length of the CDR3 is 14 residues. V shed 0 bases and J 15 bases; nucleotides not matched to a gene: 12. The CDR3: CASSVGGRDGPGFF. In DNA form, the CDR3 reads TGTGCCAGCAGCGTAGGAGGGAGGGACGGACCGGGGTTCTTC.

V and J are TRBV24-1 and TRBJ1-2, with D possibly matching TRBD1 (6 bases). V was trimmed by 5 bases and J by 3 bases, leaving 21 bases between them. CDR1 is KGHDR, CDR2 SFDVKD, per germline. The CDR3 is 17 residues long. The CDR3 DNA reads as TGTGCCACCAGTGGCCCAAGCTCAGGACAGTCCTACTATGGCTACACCTTC. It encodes CATSGPSSGQSYYGYTF.

The CDR3, as DNA: TGTGCCAGTAGTACCAGGGTTGATACGGCCAAAAACATTCAGTACTTC. Its translation: CASSTRVDTAKNIQYF. The chain recombines TRBV19 with TRBJ2-4; TRBD1 is a possible D gene (5 bases). V dropped 4 bases and J dropped 1 base, with 14 bases sitting between them. CDR1 is LNHDA, CDR2 SQIVND, per germline (reference sequence). The CDR3 contains 16 residues. The whole variable domain, remainder taken from reference TRBV19 and TRBJ2-4, is DGGITQSPKYLFRKEGQNVTLSCEQNLNHDAMYWYRQDPGQGLRLIYYSQIVNDFQKGDIAEGYSVSREKKESFPLTVTSAQKNPTAFYLCASSTRVDTAKNIQYFGAGTRLSVL.

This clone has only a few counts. The CDR3 here is CASSAGYTYNEQFF. The CDR3, as DNA: TGTGCCAGCAGCGCAGGGTATACCTACAATGAGCAGTTCTTC. The chain is built from TRBV11-3 and TRBJ2-1; tentatively, D is TRBD1 (5 bases). The germline V gene has CDR1 SGHNT and CDR2 YENEEA. Trimming removed 5 bases from V and 2 bases from J, with 10 bases in between. The CDR3 runs 14 residues.

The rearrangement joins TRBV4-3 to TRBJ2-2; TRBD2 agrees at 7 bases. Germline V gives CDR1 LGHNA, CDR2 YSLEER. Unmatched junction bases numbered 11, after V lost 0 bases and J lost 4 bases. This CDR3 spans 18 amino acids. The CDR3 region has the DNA TGCGCCAGCAGCCAAGAAGAGGGATGGCGGGAGAGCACCGGGGAGCTGTTTTTT. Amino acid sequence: CASSQEEGWRESTGELFF.

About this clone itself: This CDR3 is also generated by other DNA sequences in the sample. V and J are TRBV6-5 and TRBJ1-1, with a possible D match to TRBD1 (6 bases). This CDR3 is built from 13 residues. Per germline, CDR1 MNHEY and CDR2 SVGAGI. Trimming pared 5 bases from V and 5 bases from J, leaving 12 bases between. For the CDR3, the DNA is TGTGCCAGCAGTCGGACAGTCGTAACTGAAGCTTTCTTT. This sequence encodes CASSRTVVTEAFF.

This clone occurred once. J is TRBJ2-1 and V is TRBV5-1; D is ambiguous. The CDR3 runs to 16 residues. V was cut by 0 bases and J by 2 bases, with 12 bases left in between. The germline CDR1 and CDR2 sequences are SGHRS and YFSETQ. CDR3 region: CASSLDLAGTYNEQFF. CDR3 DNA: TGCGCCAGCAGCTTGGATTTGGCAGGTACCTACAATGAGCAGTTCTTC.

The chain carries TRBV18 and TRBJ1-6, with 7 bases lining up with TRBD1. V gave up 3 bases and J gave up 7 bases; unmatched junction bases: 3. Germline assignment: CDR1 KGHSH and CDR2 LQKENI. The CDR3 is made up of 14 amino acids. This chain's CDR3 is CASSPTGDNSPLHF. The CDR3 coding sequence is TGTGCCAGCTCACCTACAGGGGACAATTCACCCCTCCACTTT.

CDR3 sequence reads: CASSLAWQKKETQYF. CDR3 DNA sequence: TGCGCCAGCAGCTTGGCCTGGCAAAAAAAAGAGACCCAGTACTTC. V gene TRBV5-1 combines with J gene TRBJ2-5; D is undetermined. This CDR3 is built from 15 residues. CDR1 and CDR2 (germline): SGHRS, YFSETQ. With 0 bases removed from V and 3 bases from J, the gap between germline ends came to 12 bases. Combining the CDR3 with reference TRBV5-1 and TRBJ2-5 gives the whole variable domain KAGVTQTPRYLIKTRGQQVTLSCSPISGHRSVSWYQQTPGQGLQFLFEYFSETQRNKGNFPGRFSGRQFSNSRSEMNVSTLELGDSALYLCASSLAWQKKETQYFGPGTRLLVL.

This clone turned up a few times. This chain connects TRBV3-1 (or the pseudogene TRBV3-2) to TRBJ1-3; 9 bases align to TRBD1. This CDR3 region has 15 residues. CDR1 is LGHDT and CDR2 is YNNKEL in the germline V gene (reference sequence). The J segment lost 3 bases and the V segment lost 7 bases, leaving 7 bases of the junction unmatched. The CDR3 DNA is TGTGCCAGCAAGTCCGGACAGGGGATTGGAAACACCATATATTTT. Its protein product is CASKSGQGIGNTIYF.

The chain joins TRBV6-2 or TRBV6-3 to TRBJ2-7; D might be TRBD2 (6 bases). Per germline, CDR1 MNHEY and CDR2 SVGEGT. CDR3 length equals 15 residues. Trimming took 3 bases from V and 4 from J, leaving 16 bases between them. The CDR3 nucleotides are TGTGCCAGCAGTTATGAAGGCGGGACTGGGTACGAGCAGTACTTC. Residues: CASSYEGGTGYEQYF.

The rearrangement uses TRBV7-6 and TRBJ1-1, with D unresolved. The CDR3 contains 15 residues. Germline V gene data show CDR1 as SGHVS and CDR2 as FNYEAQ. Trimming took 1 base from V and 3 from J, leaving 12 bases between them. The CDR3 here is CASSLGGWEDTEAFF. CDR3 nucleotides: TGTGCCAGCAGCTTAGGAGGGTGGGAGGACACTGAAGCTTTCTTT.

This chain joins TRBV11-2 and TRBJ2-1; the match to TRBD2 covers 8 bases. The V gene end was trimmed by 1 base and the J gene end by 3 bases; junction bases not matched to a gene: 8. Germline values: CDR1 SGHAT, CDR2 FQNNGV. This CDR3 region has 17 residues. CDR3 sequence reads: CASSLAGQLAGYNEQFF. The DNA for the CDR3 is TGTGCCAGCAGCTTAGCTGGTCAGCTAGCGGGCTACAATGAGCAGTTCTTC.

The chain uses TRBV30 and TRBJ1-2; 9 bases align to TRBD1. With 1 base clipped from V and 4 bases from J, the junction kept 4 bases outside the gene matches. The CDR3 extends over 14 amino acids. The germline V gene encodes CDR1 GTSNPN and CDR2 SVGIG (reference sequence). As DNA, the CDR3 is TGTGCCTGGAGTGACAGGGGGCTACGCTATGGCTACACCTTC. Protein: CAWSDRGLRYGYTF.

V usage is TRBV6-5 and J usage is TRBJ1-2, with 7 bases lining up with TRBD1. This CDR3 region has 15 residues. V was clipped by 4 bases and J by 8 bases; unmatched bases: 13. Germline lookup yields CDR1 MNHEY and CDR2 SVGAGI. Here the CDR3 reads CASSSTGRQGLGYTF. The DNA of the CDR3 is TGTGCCAGCAGTTCTACGGGTAGACAGGGTCTAGGCTACACCTTC.